The sequence of this T cell receptor beta chain was determined in a study of metastatic and nonmetastatic thyroid tumors. Study conclusions and caveats: In blood and tumor, TCR beta diversity was reportedly significantly higher in malignant thyroid tumors than in benign nodules.

No treatment had been given to any patient before thyroid surgery. This clone is termed medium-sized. The antigen is not known. Authors' data handling: A classifier of distant metastasis in papillary thyroid cancer was built from CDR3 differences (across clinicopathological groups). TCRdb re-processed the PCR reads through MiXCR. The authors' filters were not applied to this entry. Among under 20,000 clones listed, around 26% were seen once. Germline V CDR1 and CDR2: SGHTA, FQGNSA. The CDR3 totals 13 residues. Trimming removed 5 bases from V and 4 bases from J, with 11 bases in between. This sequence originates from a female donor with papillary thyroid cancer or a benign thyroid nodule (not recorded which). Some clones in this sample may be carry-over from other donors' samples. Material for sequencing was tumor tissue. The chain has TRBV7-2 and TRBJ1-1; maybe TRBD1 (6 bases). The CDR3 sequence: CASSNQGSTEAFF. CDR3 sequence (DNA): TGTGCCAGCAGCAACCAGGGGAGCACTGAAGCTTTCTTT.